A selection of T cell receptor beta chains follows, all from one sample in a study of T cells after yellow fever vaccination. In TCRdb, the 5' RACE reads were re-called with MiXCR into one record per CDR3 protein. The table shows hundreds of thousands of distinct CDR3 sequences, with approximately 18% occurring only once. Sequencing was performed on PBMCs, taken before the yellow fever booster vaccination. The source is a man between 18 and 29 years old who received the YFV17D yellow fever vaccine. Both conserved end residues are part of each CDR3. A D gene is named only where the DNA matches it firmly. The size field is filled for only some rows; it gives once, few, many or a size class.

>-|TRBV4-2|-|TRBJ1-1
TGTGCCAGCAGCCAAGAGTGGTCACGGGCTGAAGCTTTCTTT
CASSQEWSRAEAFF
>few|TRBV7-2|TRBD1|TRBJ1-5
TGTGCCAGCAGCTCTCAGGACAGGGGAATCAATCAGCCCCAGCATTTT
CASSSQDRGINQPQHF
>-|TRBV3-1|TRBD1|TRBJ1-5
TGTGCGAGCGGGGCAGGGGGGCTAGCAAATCAGCCCCAGCATTTT
CASGAGGLANQPQHF
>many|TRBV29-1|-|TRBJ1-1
TGCAGCGCTGACGACAGTAACACTGAAGCTTTCTTT
CSADDSNTEAFF
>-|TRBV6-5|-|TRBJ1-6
TGTGCCAGCAGTTACTCGTTCGTAGTGGTGGGGAGGAATTCACCCCTCCACTTT
CASSYSFVVVGRNSPLHF
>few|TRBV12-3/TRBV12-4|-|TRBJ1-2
TGTGCCAGCAGTTTGCTAGACGAAAACTATGGCTACACCTTC
CASSLLDENYGYTF
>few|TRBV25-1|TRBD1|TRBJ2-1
TGTGCCAGCACCGCGACAGGGGGCAATGAGCAGTTCTTC
CASTATGGNEQFF
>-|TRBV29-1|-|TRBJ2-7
TGCAGCGTTGAGCAGGGAAACTCCTACGAGCAGTACTTC
CSVEQGNSYEQYF
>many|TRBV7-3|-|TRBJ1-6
TGTGCCAGCAGTCCTGGGCTATCCCAGAATTCACCCCTCCACTTT
CASSPGLSQNSPLHF
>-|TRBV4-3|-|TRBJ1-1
TGCGCCAGCAGCCAAGATCTAATTGGGGGGAACACTGAAGCTTTCTTT
CASSQDLIGGNTEAFF
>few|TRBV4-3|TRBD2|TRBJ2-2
TGCGCCAGCAGCCAAGATAGGACTAGCGGGGGCCCATCCGGGGAGCTGTTTTTT
CASSQDRTSGGPSGELFF
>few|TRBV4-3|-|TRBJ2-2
TGCGCCAGCTCCTCAGCGGGCCAGACGGGGGGGGAGCTGTTTTTT
CASSSAGQTGGELFF
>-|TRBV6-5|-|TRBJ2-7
TGTGCCAGCAGTTCAAACAGGGTCGAGCAGTACTTC
CASSSNRVEQYF
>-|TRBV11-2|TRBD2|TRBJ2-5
TGTGCCAGCAGCTCTGCGAGACTAGCGGGGGTAGAGACCCAGTACTTC
CASSSARLAGVETQYF
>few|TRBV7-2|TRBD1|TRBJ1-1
TGTGCCAGCAGTTGGGGTTCGGACAAAACAACGGACAGGGAGAACACTGAAGCTTTCTTT
CASSWGSDKTTDRENTEAFF
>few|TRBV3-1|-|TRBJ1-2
TGTGCCAGCAGCCAAGTTTTCTCGGTAGCTAACTATGGCTACACCTTC
CASSQVFSVANYGYTF
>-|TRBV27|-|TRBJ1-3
TGTGCCAGCAGTTTCTCGGGGTTGAGGAACACCATATATTTT
CASSFSGLRNTIYF
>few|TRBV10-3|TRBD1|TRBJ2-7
TGTGCCATCAGTGATCCCCCGGGACAGAGCTCCTACGAGCAGTACTTC
CAISDPPGQSSYEQYF
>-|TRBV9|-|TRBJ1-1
TGTGCCAGCAGCGGTCACCCGAACACTGAAGCTTTCTTT
CASSGHPNTEAFF
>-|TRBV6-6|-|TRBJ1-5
TGTGCCAGCAGTATCACGGGCCAACGGGTCCATCAGCCCCAGCATTTT
CASSITGQRVHQPQHF
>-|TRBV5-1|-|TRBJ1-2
TGCGCCAGCAGCTTGGGGACGGCGCTTGGCTACACCTTC
CASSLGTALGYTF
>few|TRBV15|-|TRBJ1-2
TGTGCCACCAGCAGGGGAGACACCTATGGCTACACCTTC
CATSRGDTYGYTF